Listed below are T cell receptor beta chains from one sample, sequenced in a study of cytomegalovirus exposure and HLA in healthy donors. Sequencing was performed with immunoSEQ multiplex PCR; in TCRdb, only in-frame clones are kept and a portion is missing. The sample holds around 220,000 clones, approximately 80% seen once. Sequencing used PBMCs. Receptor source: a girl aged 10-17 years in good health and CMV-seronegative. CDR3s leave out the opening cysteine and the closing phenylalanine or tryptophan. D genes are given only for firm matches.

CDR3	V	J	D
ASSPNPGGWRAF	TRBV4-3	TRBJ1-1	TRBD1
ASSSQTSGFSYEQY	TRBV7-6	TRBJ2-7	TRBD2
ASSPGGAGLYEQY	TRBV28	TRBJ2-7	TRBD2
ASMALGFRPTGGGYEQY	TRBV27	TRBJ2-7	TRBD1
ASRGPDRLGTEAF	TRBV6-6	TRBJ1-1	-
AGQTDLNTEAF	TRBV2	TRBJ1-1	-
ASSPNRDYPYNEQF	TRBV4-2	TRBJ2-1	TRBD2
ASSPQGGSGISGNTIY	TRBV7-2	TRBJ1-3	-
ASRPRTGGGGYT	TRBV19	TRBJ1-2	TRBD1
ASSTYSNQPQH	TRBV21-1	TRBJ1-5	-
AWSTGGTYYGYT	TRBV30	TRBJ1-2	TRBD1
ALKRVNYGYT	TRBV30	TRBJ1-2	-
ASLDSTSSTDTQY	TRBV6-6	TRBJ2-3	-
ASSPPKTREGYT	TRBV18	TRBJ1-2	-
ASISAGSSYNEQF	TRBV28	TRBJ2-1	-
ASSQVQGVSNQPQH	TRBV4-1	TRBJ1-5	-
ASSLYYTGELF	TRBV7-9	TRBJ2-2	-
ASSGDRVVHEQY	TRBV28	TRBJ2-7	TRBD1
ASSPSRQGGHVLT	TRBV7-7	TRBJ2-6	TRBD1
ASSLSPRDTEAF	TRBV5-1	TRBJ1-1	-
ARSLVEGIGGQPQH	TRBV5-3	TRBJ1-5	-
ASETALGGYT	TRBV28	TRBJ1-2	-
ASSQADQPQH	TRBV4-1	TRBJ1-5	-
ASSLGPSGTQY	TRBV7-3	TRBJ2-5	-
ASGAGGTEAF	TRBV28	TRBJ1-1	TRBD1
ASSFSGDTEAF	TRBV5-6	TRBJ1-1	-
ASSLWGKQGGYGYT	TRBV19	TRBJ1-2	-
ASSFAGYGYT	TRBV27	TRBJ1-2	-
ASSSGLPDTQY	TRBV5-6	TRBJ2-3	TRBD2
AWRNPPNYEQY	TRBV30	-	-
ATKAVTGLNSPLH	TRBV15	TRBJ1-6	TRBD1
ASSFGSSYNEQF	TRBV7-6	TRBJ2-1	-
SAKIGTGGYEQY	TRBV29-1	TRBJ2-7	TRBD1
ASSLGGLAGSETQY	TRBV7-3	TRBJ2-5	TRBD2
ASSLFSASSSEQF	TRBV7-8	TRBJ2-1	-
ASSVNPSTETQY	TRBV9	TRBJ2-5	-
ASSQGGTGGNTIY	TRBV4-2	TRBJ1-3	TRBD1
ASSYDRANTGELF	TRBV6-5	TRBJ2-2	TRBD1
ASRFRELNTEAF	TRBV5-8	TRBJ1-1	-
ASSIAQGNNSPLH	TRBV28	TRBJ1-6	-
ASSSAGLVQDTQY	TRBV5-4	TRBJ2-3	TRBD2
ASSLPLTGYTGELF	TRBV5-1	TRBJ2-2	-
ASSLTRNHNQPQH	TRBV28	TRBJ1-5	-
ASTRVSPGANVLT	TRBV7-2	TRBJ2-6	-
ASSPLKTGGNTEAF	TRBV27	TRBJ1-1	-
ASRSETEAF	TRBV28	TRBJ1-1	-
ASRGLTDRTWGQY	TRBV2	TRBJ2-7	-